This entry lists 26 T cell receptor beta chains sequenced from one sample in a study of blood T cell repertoires in COVID-19 (TCRdb year 2020). Library construction relied on the immunoSEQ multiplex PCR assay. TCRdb holds this immuneACCESS table with in-frame rearrangements only. Some clones are missing; in checked studies, unresolved V genes explain under half, and the rest has no known cause. The sample table holds fewer than 350,000 clones, of which 85% were seen once. 1.9% of the sample comes from the top ten. Sequenced: PBMCs or T cells enriched from blood (not recorded which). The origin of the receptors is a woman aged 25 to 39 who had been exposed to COVID-19.

This clone was picked up one time. The rearrangement joins TRBV4-1 to TRBJ2-5; 12 bases align to TRBD1. CDR1 and CDR2 from the germline V gene are MGHRA and YSYEKL. The trim removed 0 bases at V and 5 bases at J, leaving 4 bases unmatched. The CDR3 consists of 16 residues. The CDR3 DNA is TGCGCCAGCAGCCAAGATGGGACAGGGGGCAGGGAGACCCAGTACTTC. Amino acids: CASSQDGTGGRETQYF.

This clone has a single count. V and J are TRBV6-6 and TRBJ2-7; 10 nucleotides align to TRBD1. V gave up 7 bases and J gave up 9 bases; unmatched junction bases: 9. This CDR3 has 13 amino acids. Germline V gives CDR1 MNHNY, CDR2 SVGAGI (reference sequence). DNA of the CDR3: TGTGCCAGCACAATCATGACAGGGGGCGGGCAGTACTTC. Its translation: CASTIMTGGGQYF.

The V call is TRBV30, the J call TRBJ2-1, with a weak D call TRBD2 (5 bases). This CDR3 region has 14 residues. Germline CDR1 is GTSNPN and CDR2 is SVGIG (reference sequence). CDR3 nucleotide sequence: TGTGCGGAGGATCGACTCAACTCCTACAATGAGCAGTTCTTC. This codes for CAEDRLNSYNEQFF.

V gene TRBV6-5 combines with J gene TRBJ1-2; D is possibly TRBD1 (5 bases). Per germline, CDR1 MNHEY and CDR2 SVGAGI. With 5 bases removed from V and 8 bases from J, the gap between germline ends came to 18 bases. The CDR3 runs 14 residues. Here the CDR3 reads CASSKLQAKGGYTF. CDR3 sequence (DNA): TGTGCCAGCAGTAAGCTACAGGCAAAGGGGGGCTACACCTTC.

The genes are TRBV6-5 and TRBJ2-7, with D perhaps TRBD1 (5 bases). The CDR3 has 13 residues. Trimming took off 6 bases at V and 1 base at J, with 10 bases between the two ends. Germline V gene sequence: CDR1 MNHEY, CDR2 SVGAGI. This CDR3 is CASRGPSSYEQYF. In DNA, the CDR3 is TGTGCCAGCAGGGGGCCATCATCCTACGAGCAGTACTTC.

The gene calls are TRBV19 and TRBJ2-5, with D unresolved. V was trimmed by 1 base and J by 4 bases, leaving 10 bases between them. The CDR3 spans 14 residues. Germline V lookup: CDR1 LNHDA, CDR2 SQIVND (reference sequence). The CDR3 region has the DNA TGTGCCAGTAGTATAGGTAGTCCGCCAGAGACCCAGTACTTC. It codes for CASSIGSPPETQYF.

The V and J genes are TRBV2 and TRBJ1-2, with D possibly being TRBD1 (6 bases). Trimming cost V 8 bases and J 4 bases, with 17 bases left between them. The CDR3 loop spans 14 amino acids. Germline-derived CDR1 and CDR2 are SNHLY and FYNNEI. CDR3 nucleotides: TGTGCCAGCGGTTCACAGGGCACAACCTATGGCTACACCTTC. It encodes CASGSQGTTYGYTF.

Many counts were recorded for this clone. Here the CDR3 reads CASSVQQGAEQYF. DNA of the CDR3: TGTGCCAGCAGCGTACAGCAGGGGGCGGAGCAGTACTTC. V usage is TRBV9 and J usage is TRBJ2-7, with 8 bases fitting TRBD1. The CDR3 covers 13 residues. Germline V CDR1 and CDR2: SGDLS, YYNGEE. The ends lost 1 base at V and 7 bases at J; junction bases unmatched: 4.

The chain carries TRBV2 and TRBJ2-1; TRBD1 aligns across 10 bases. Germline trimming cut 6 bases from V and 4 bases from J; bases unmatched to any gene: 9. The CDR3 sequence is 16 residues long. The germline gives CDR1 SNHLY, CDR2 FYNNEI. CDR3 residues: CASSRRGTGVYNEQFF. The CDR3 coding sequence is TGTGCCAGCAGCCGCCGAGGGACAGGGGTGTACAATGAGCAGTTCTTC.

The chain employs TRBV7-2 and TRBJ2-7; D perhaps matches TRBD1 (6 bases). The CDR3 runs 14 residues. Germline loops: CDR1 SGHTA, CDR2 FQGNSA. V gave up 1 base and J gave up 5 bases, with 12 bases separating them. CDR3 bases: TGTGCCAGCAGCTTAGACCCAGGGGTCAACGAGCAGTACTTC. It encodes CASSLDPGVNEQYF.

The J gene is TRBJ1-5, the V gene TRBV30; the match to TRBD1 covers 8 bases. Germline CDR1 and CDR2: GTSNPN and SVGIG (reference sequence). The junction had 19 bases not matched to a gene; V was cut back by 1 base and J by 5 bases. The CDR3 totals 19 residues. Here the CDR3 DNA reads TGTGCCTGGAGTGCCCGATCGGGACTTATCAGGGGGCGCGATCAGCCCCAGCATTTT. This encodes CAWSARSGLIRGRDQPQHF. Full variable domain (remainder filled in from reference TRBV30 and TRBJ1-5): SQTIHQWPATLVQPVGSPLSLECTVEGTSNPNLYWYRQAAGRGLQLLFYSVGIGQISSEVPQNLSASRPQDRQFILSSKKLLLSDSGFYLCAWSARSGLIRGRDQPQHFGDGTRLSIL.

The chain combines TRBV6-5 with TRBJ1-2; D is perhaps TRBD1 (6 bases). In germline, CDR1 is MNHEY, CDR2 SVGAGI. V was clipped by 6 bases and J by 0 bases, with 11 bases between them. The CDR3 has 14 amino acids. The CDR3 sequence is CASSGTRTNYGYTF. DNA of the CDR3: TGTGCCAGCAGCGGGACAAGGACTAACTATGGCTACACCTTC.

This chain connects TRBV18 to TRBJ2-5, with TRBD2 matching 11 bases. There are 16 residues in the CDR3. Germline V lookup: CDR1 KGHSH, CDR2 LQKENI. J lost 1 base, V lost 3 bases, and 4 bases had no gene match. For the CDR3, the DNA is TGTGCCAGCTCACCTCTAGCGGGGGGTTTCCAAGAGACCCAGTACTTC. The encoded protein is CASSPLAGGFQETQYF.

The chain recombines TRBV7-3 with TRBJ2-6; 12 nucleotides align to TRBD1. The CDR3 length is 20 residues. The germline V gene encodes CDR1 SGHTA and CDR2 FQGTGA. V lost 6 bases to trimming and J lost 0 bases; unmatched junction nucleotides: 12. CDR3 amino acids: CASSRDRGLPSASGANVLTF. DNA for the CDR3: TGTGCCAGCAGTAGGGACAGGGGGCTCCCCTCCGCCTCTGGGGCCAACGTCCTGACTTTC.

The chain couples TRBV19 to TRBJ1-1, with 7 bases matching TRBD1. Germline V gives CDR1 LNHDA, CDR2 SQIVND (reference sequence). The CDR3 is made up of 14 amino acids. J lost 2 bases, V lost 6 bases, and 6 bases had no gene match. CDR3 in amino acids: CASRHRGSNTEAFF. As DNA, the CDR3 is TGTGCCAGTAGACACAGGGGTAGTAACACTGAAGCTTTCTTT.

The chain links TRBV28 to TRBJ1-2; D not certain. The V end was cut by 2 bases, the J end by 3 bases, with 10 bases between. The CDR3 is 14 amino acids. Germline CDR1 reads MDHEN; CDR2 reads SYDVKM. Written as DNA, the CDR3 is TGTGCCAGCAGTTTACTTAAACGAGACTATGGCTACACCTTC. Translation: CASSLLKRDYGYTF.

The CDR3 region has the DNA TGTGCCAGCAGTTTGGACAGGGGTCGTGAAAAACTGTTTTTT. This encodes CASSLDRGREKLFF. The V call is TRBV25-1, the J call TRBJ1-4; 9 bases match TRBD1. The CDR3 covers 14 residues. V dropped 5 bases and J dropped 7; count of bases not matched to a gene: 5. The germline CDR1 and CDR2 sequences are MGHDK and SYGVNS.

The rearrangement joins TRBV29-1 to TRBJ2-2, with D maybe TRBD1 (5 bases). Germline CDR1 is SQVTM and CDR2 is ANQGSEA. V was shortened by 1 base and J by 0 bases, with 12 bases between the two germline ends. CDR3 length: 16 residues. CDR3 coding DNA: TGCAGCGTTGAAGGCGGACACGTATCGAACACCGGGGAGCTGTTTTTT. Encoded protein: CSVEGGHVSNTGELFF.

V is TRBV7-8 and J is TRBJ2-5; 9 nucleotides line up with TRBD2. V dropped 4 bases and J dropped 5; count of bases not matched to a gene: 26. Germline V CDR1 and CDR2: SGHVS, FQNEAQ. The CDR3 extends over 21 amino acids. CDR3 region: CASSSPRGELAGEEAMETQYF. CDR3 coding DNA: TGTGCCAGCAGCTCCCCAAGGGGGGAATTAGCGGGAGAAGAAGCAATGGAGACCCAGTACTTC. The full variable domain, rest sourced from reference TRBV7-8 and TRBJ2-5, is GAGVSQSPRYKVAKRGQDVALRCDPISGHVSLFWYQQALGQGPEFLTYFQNEAQLDKSGLPSDRFFAERPEGSVSTLKIQRTQQEDSAVYLCASSSPRGELAGEEAMETQYFGPGTRLLVL.

The CDR3 bases are TGTGCCAGCAGCTCACGACTAGCGGGACGCGGCACAGATACGCAGTATTTT. Protein product: CASSSRLAGRGTDTQYF. The V gene is TRBV3-1 (or the pseudogene TRBV3-2), the J gene TRBJ2-3; 11 bases match TRBD2. V dropped 5 bases and J dropped 1; count of bases not matched to a gene: 8. The germline V gene has CDR1 LGHDT and CDR2 YNNKEL (reference sequence). CDR3 length equals 17 residues.

This clone occurred once. Being one base from a much bigger clone, this may be a read error. This rearrangement joins TRBV28 to TRBJ1-1, with D unclear. The germline V and J ends were trimmed by 4 bases and 0 bases, with 6 bases remaining between them. This CDR3 has 13 amino acids. CDR1 and CDR2 from the germline V gene are MDHEN and SYDVKM. The CDR3 sequence: CASSSSVNTEAFF. CDR3 coding DNA: TGTGCCAGCAGTTCCTCAGTGAACACTGAAGCTTTCTTT.

This clone is a singleton in its sample. The chain joins TRBV6-5 to TRBJ1-5; D remains ambiguous. V was pared by 6 bases and J by 0 bases, with 12 bases between. The CDR3 covers 15 residues. CDR1 MNHEY and CDR2 SVGAGI come from the germline V gene. The CDR3 here is CASRQARVSNQPQHF. The DNA for the CDR3 is TGTGCCAGCAGGCAAGCACGGGTTAGCAATCAGCCCCAGCATTTT.

This clone occurred a few times. Written as DNA, the CDR3 is TGTGCCAGCAGTGAGACAGGGAACACCGGGGAGCTGTTTTTT. Its translation is CASSETGNTGELFF. V gene TRBV6-1 combines with J gene TRBJ2-2, with a weak D call TRBD1 (6 bases). V was shortened by 3 bases and J by 1 base, with 6 bases between the two germline ends. Germline V gene lookup returns CDR1 MNHNS and CDR2 SASEGT. This CDR3 is built from 14 residues.

This clone has more than one count but fewer than ten. This chain connects TRBV12-5 to TRBJ1-1; a weak D match, TRBD1 (6 bases). In germline, CDR1 is LGHNT, CDR2 FRNRAP. V was trimmed by 7 bases and J by 4 bases, leaving 10 bases between them. The CDR3 sequence is 12 residues long. CDR3 sequence: CASAGGATEAFF. CDR3 DNA sequence: TGTGCTAGTGCCGGGGGGGCCACTGAAGCTTTCTTT.

The rearrangement uses TRBV5-1 and TRBJ2-2; 7 bases match TRBD1. Losses at the gene ends were 0 bases for V and 6 bases for J; bases not matched to a gene: 5. This CDR3 has 15 amino acids. CDR1 and CDR2 (germline): SGHRS, YFSETQ. The CDR3 coding sequence is TGCGCCAGCAGCTTGGACCGACAGGGCTCCGGGGAGCTGTTTTTT. The encoded protein is CASSLDRQGSGELFF.

The chain joins TRBV25-1 to TRBJ2-7; tentative D call: TRBD2 (6 bases). Germline V gives CDR1 MGHDK, CDR2 SYGVNS. V lost 1 base and J 2 bases, leaving 9 bases between the germline ends. The CDR3 is 14 residues long. Here the CDR3 reads CASSEFGGAYEQYF. The CDR3 DNA is TGTGCCAGCAGTGAATTCGGGGGAGCCTACGAGCAGTACTTC.